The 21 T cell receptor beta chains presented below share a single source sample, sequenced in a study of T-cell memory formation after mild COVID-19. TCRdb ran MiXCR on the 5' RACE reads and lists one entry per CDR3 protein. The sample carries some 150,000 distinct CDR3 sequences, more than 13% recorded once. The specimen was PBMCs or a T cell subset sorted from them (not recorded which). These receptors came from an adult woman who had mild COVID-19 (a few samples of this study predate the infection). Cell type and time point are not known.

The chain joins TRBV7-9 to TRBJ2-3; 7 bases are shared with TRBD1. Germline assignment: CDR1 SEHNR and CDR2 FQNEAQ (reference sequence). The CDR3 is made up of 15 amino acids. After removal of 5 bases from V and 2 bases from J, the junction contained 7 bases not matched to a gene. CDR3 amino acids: CASSPRDSLTDTQYF. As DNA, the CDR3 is TGTGCCAGCAGCCCGAGGGACAGCCTCACAGATACGCAGTATTTT.

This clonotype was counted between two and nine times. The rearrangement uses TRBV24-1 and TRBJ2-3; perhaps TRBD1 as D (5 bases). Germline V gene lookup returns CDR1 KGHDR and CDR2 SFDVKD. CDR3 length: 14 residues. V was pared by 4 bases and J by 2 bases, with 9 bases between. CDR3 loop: CATSDRTFTDTQYF. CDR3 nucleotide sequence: TGTGCCACCAGTGACCGGACATTCACAGATACGCAGTATTTT.

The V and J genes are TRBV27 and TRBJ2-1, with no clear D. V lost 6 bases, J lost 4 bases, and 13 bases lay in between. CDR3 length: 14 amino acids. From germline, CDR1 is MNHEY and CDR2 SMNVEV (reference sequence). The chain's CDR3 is CASRASYGYNEQFF. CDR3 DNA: TGTGCCAGCAGAGCCTCGTATGGTTACAATGAGCAGTTCTTC.

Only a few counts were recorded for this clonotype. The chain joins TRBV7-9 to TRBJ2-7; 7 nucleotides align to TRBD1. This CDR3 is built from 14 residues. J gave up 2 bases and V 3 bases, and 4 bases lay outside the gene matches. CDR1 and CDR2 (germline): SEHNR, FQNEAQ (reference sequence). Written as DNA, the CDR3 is TGTGCCAGCAGCTTTACCGGGACAGCCTACGAGCAGTACTTC. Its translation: CASSFTGTAYEQYF.

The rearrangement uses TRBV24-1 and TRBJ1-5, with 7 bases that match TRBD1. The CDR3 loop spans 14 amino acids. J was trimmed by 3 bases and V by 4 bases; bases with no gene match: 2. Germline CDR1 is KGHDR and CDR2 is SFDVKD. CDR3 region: CATSDGQVNQPQHF. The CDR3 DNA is TGTGCCACCAGTGACGGACAGGTCAATCAGCCCCAGCATTTT.

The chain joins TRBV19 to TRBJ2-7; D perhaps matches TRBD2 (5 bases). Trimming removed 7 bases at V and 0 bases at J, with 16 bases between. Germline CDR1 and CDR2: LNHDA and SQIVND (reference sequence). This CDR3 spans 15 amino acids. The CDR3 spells CASKVTIGASYEQYF. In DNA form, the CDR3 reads TGTGCCAGTAAGGTGACTATCGGCGCCTCCTACGAGCAGTACTTC.

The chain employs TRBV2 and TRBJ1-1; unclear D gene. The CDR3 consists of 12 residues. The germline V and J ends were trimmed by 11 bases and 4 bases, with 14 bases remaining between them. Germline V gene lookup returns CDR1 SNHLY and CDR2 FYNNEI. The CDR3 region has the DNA TGTGCCTCGGGTTGGCGAAGCACTGAAGCTTTCTTT. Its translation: CASGWRSTEAFF. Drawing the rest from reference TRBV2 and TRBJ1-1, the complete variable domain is EPEVTQTPSHQVTQMGQEVILRCVPISNHLYFYWYRQILGQKVEFLVSFYNNEISEKSEIFDDQFSVERPDGSNFTLKIRSTKLEDSAMYFCASGWRSTEAFFGQGTRLTVV.

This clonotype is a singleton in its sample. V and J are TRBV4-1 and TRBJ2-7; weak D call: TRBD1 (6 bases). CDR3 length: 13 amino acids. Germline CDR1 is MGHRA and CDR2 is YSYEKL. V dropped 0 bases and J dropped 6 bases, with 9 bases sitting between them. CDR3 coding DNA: TGCGCCAGCAGCCAAGATCCAGGGGTCGAGCAGTACTTC. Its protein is CASSQDPGVEQYF.

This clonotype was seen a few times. CDR3 in amino acids: CASSQANGGSYEQYF. CDR3 coding DNA: TGCGCCAGCAGCCAAGCAAACGGCGGTTCCTACGAGCAGTACTTC. The V gene is TRBV4-3, the J gene TRBJ2-7; D unclear. CDR3 length: 15 residues. Looked up from germline, CDR1 is LGHNA and CDR2 is YSLEER. Trimming took 1 base from V and 1 from J, leaving 11 bases between them.

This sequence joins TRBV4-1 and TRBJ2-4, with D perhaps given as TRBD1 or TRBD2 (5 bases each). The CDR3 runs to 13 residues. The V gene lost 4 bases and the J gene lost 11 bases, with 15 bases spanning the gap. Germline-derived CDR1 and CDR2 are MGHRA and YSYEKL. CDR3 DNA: TGCGCCAGCAGCCTCGGGACCCAGGCCCTTCAGTACTTC. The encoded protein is CASSLGTQALQYF.

The CDR3 here is CASSDSAALRTGATFLNTEAFF. The CDR3 DNA is TGTGCCAGCAGTGATTCGGCGGCCCTGCGGACAGGGGCCACCTTCTTGAACACTGAAGCTTTCTTT. The chain uses TRBV25-1 and TRBJ1-1; 9 bases agree with TRBD1. CDR3 length: 22 amino acids. The V segment lost 3 bases and the J segment 0 bases; nucleotides outside the gene matches: 23. Germline assignment: CDR1 MGHDK and CDR2 SYGVNS.

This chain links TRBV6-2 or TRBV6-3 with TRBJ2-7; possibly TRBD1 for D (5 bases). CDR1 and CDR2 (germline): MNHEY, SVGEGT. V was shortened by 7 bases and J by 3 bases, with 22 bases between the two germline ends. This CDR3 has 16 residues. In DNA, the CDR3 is TGTGCCAGCACCGCCAGTTGGGGCACACACCTCTACGAGCAGTACTTC. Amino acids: CASTASWGTHLYEQYF.

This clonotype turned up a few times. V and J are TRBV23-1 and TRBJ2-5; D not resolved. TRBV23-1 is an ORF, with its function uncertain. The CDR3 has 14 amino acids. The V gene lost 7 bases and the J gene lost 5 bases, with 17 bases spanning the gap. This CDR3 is CASTPFGRRETQYF. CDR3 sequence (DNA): TGCGCCAGCACACCCTTCGGACGGCGGGAGACCCAGTACTTC.

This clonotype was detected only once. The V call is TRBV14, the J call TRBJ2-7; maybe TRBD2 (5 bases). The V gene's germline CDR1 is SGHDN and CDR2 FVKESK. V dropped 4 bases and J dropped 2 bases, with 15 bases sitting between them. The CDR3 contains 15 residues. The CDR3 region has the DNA TGTGCCAGCAGCCCTCTCCTAGCCACCGCCTACGAGCAGTACTTC. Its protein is CASSPLLATAYEQYF.

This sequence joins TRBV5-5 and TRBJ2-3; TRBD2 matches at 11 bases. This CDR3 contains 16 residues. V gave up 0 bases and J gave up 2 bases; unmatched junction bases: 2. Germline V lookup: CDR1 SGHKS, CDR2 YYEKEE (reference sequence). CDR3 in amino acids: CASSLALAGVTDTQYF. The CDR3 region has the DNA TGTGCCAGCAGCTTGGCACTAGCGGGAGTCACAGATACGCAGTATTTT.

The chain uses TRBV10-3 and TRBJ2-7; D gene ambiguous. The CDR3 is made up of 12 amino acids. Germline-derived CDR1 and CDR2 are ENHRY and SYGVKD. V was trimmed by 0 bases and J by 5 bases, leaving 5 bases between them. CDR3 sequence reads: CAISESTDEQYF. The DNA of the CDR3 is TGTGCCATCAGTGAGTCAACTGACGAGCAGTACTTC.

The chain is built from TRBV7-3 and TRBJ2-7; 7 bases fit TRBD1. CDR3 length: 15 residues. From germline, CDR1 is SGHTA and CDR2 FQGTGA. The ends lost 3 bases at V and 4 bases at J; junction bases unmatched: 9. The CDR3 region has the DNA TGTGCCAGCAGCTTGTCACCGGGACAGACTTACGAGCAGTACTTC. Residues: CASSLSPGQTYEQYF. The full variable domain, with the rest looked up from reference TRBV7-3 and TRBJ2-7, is GAGVSQTPSNKVTEKGKYVELRCDPISGHTALYWYRQSLGQGPEFLIYFQGTGAADDSGLPNDRFFAVRPEGSVSTLKIQRTERGDSAVYLCASSLSPGQTYEQYFGPGTRLTVT.

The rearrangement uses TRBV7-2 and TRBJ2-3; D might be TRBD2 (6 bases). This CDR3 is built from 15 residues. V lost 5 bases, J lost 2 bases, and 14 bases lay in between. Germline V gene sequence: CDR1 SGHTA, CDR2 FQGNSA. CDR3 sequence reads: CASSPGPSATDTQYF. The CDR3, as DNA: TGTGCCAGCAGCCCAGGCCCTAGCGCCACAGATACGCAGTATTTT. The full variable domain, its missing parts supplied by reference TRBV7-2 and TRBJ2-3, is GAGVSQSPSNKVTEKGKDVELRCDPISGHTALYWYRQSLGQGLEFLIYFQGNSAPDKSGLPSDRFSAERTGGSVSTLTIQRTQQEDSAVYLCASSPGPSATDTQYFGPGTRLTVL.

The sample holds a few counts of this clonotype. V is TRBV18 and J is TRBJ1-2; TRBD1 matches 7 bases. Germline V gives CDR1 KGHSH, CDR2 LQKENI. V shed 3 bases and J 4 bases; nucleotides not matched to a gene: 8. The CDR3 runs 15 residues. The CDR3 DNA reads TGTGCCAGCTCACCGGGAGGGGGCGCAAGCTATGGCTACACCTTC. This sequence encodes CASSPGGGASYGYTF.

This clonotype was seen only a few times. CDR3 region: CSVEDPGAPKTEQFF. The CDR3 DNA reads as TGCAGCGTTGAAGATCCCGGGGCCCCCAAGACTGAGCAGTTCTTC. The rearrangement uses TRBV29-1 and TRBJ2-1; D might be TRBD1 or TRBD2, each matching 5 bases. Germline CDR1 and CDR2: SQVTM and ANQGSEA. V lost 0 bases and J lost 9, with 18 bases in between. CDR3 length: 15 residues.

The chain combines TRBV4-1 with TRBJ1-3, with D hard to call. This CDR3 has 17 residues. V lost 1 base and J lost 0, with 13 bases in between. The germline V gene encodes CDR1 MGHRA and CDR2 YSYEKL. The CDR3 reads CASSQVGLSSSGNTIYF. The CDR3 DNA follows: TGCGCCAGCAGCCAAGTAGGGCTCTCGAGCTCTGGAAACACCATATATTTT.